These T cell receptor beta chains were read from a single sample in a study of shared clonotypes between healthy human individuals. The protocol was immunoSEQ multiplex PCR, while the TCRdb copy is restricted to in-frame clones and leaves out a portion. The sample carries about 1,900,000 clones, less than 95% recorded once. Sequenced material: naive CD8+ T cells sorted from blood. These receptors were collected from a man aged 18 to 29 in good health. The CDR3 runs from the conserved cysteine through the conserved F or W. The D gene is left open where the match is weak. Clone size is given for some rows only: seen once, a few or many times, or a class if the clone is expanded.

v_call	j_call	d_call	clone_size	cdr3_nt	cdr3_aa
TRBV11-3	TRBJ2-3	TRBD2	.	TGTGCCAGCAGCACTCTAGCGGGAGGCCCAGATACGCAGTATTTT	CASSTLAGGPDTQYF
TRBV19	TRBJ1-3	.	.	TGTGCCAGTAGTTTGACGGCGTTTTCTGGAAACACCATATATTTT	CASSLTAFSGNTIYF
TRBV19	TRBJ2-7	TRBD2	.	TGTGCCAGTAGTTCCGGACTAGCGGGCTACGAGCAGTACTTC	CASSSGLAGYEQYF
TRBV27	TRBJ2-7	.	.	TGTGCCAGCATGGAGGGGAACGAGCAGTACTTC	CASMEGNEQYF
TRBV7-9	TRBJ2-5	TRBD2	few	TGTGCCAGCAGCTTAGTGGGACTAGCGGAAGAGACCCAGTACTTC	CASSLVGLAEETQYF
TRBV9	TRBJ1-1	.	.	TGTGCCAGCAGCCCCCCGAGGACAGCTTACACTGAAGCTTTCTTT	CASSPPRTAYTEAFF
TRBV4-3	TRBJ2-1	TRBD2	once	TGCGCCAGCAGCCAGACAATAGCGGGTTACAATGAGCAGTTCTTC	CASSQTIAGYNEQFF
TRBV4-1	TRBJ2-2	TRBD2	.	TGCGCCAGCAGCCAAGGGACTAGCGGGACCGGGGAGCTGTTTTTT	CASSQGTSGTGELFF
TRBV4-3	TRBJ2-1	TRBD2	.	TGCGCCAGCAGCCCCCTCGTAGCGGGTACGACCTACAATGAGCAGTTCTTC	CASSPLVAGTTYNEQFF
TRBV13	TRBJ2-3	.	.	TGTGCCAGCAGCTCCGACAGCTTTTTCACAGATACGCAGTATTTT	CASSSDSFFTDTQYF
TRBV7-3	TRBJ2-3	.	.	TGTGCCAGCAGCCTATTTAACGCAGATACGCAGTATTTT	CASSLFNADTQYF
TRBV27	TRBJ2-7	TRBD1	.	TGTGCCAGCAGTTACCAACCCCCGGGACAGGGGACCTACGAGCAGTACTTC	CASSYQPPGQGTYEQYF
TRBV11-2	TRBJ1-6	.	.	TGTGCCAGCAGCCTAGACCAGGACAGCTCCTATAATTCACCCCTCCACTTT	CASSLDQDSSYNSPLHF
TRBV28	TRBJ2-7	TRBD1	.	TGTGCCAGCAGTTACAGGGGGGAAGCCTACGAGCAGTACTTC	CASSYRGEAYEQYF
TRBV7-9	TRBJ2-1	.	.	TGTGCCAGCAGCTCCGACCACGGCGTCTACAATGAGCAGTTCTTC	CASSSDHGVYNEQFF
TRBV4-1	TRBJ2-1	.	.	TGCGCCAGCAGCCAAGTTTACAGCGGAGGGTACAATGAGCAGTTCTTC	CASSQVYSGGYNEQFF
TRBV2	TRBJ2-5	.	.	TGTGCCAGCAGTCGGCAGGTGGGGGAGAGGGATTCAGAGACCCAGTACTTC	CASSRQVGERDSETQYF
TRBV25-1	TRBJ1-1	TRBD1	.	TGTGCCAGTAGGTCAGGGGGCACTGAAGCTTTCTTT	CASRSGGTEAFF
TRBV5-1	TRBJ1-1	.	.	TGCGCCAGCAGCTTGTCCGGGGGAAGGACTGAAGCTTTCTTT	CASSLSGGRTEAFF
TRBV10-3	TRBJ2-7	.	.	TGTGCCACCGAGGGGACTGACTCCTACGAGCAGTACTTC	CATEGTDSYEQYF
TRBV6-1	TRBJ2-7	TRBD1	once	TGTGCCAGCAGTGCCCGACCGGGACAGGGGAAAGGCGAGCAGTACTTC	CASSARPGQGKGEQYF
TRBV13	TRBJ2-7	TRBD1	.	TGTGCCAGCAGCCCTGATCAGGGGACAGGGGCCTACGAGCAGTACTTC	CASSPDQGTGAYEQYF
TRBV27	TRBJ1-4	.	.	TGTGCCAGCAGTTACACCGGGCTTAATGAAAAACTGTTTTTT	CASSYTGLNEKLFF
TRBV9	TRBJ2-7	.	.	TGTGCCAGCAGCGTATCGGACGGCTCCTACGAGCAGTACTTC	CASSVSDGSYEQYF
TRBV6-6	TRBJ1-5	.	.	TGTGCCAGCAGTTCCGGTGAAAGCAATCAGCCCCAGCATTTT	CASSSGESNQPQHF
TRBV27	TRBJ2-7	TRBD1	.	TGTGCCAGCAGTACAGGGGTGCGCAACGAGCAGTACTTC	CASSTGVRNEQYF
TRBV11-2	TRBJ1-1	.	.	TGTGCCAGCAGCTTAGGTTCGGGATGGAACACTGAAGCTTTCTTT	CASSLGSGWNTEAFF
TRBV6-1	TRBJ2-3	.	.	TGTGCCAGCAGTGAACGACCGCTCAAGGGCCCCACAGATACGCAGTATTTT	CASSERPLKGPTDTQYF
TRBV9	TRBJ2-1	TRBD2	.	TGTGCCAGCAGCCTAGCGGGAGTGGGCCATGAGCAGTTCTTC	CASSLAGVGHEQFF
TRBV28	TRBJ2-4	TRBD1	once	TGTGCCAGCAGTCCAGGACAGGGTTGGAACATTCAGTACTTC	CASSPGQGWNIQYF
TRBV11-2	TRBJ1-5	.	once	TGTGCCAGCAGCTTAACAGGGACGGGCAATCAGCCCCAGCATTTT	CASSLTGTGNQPQHF